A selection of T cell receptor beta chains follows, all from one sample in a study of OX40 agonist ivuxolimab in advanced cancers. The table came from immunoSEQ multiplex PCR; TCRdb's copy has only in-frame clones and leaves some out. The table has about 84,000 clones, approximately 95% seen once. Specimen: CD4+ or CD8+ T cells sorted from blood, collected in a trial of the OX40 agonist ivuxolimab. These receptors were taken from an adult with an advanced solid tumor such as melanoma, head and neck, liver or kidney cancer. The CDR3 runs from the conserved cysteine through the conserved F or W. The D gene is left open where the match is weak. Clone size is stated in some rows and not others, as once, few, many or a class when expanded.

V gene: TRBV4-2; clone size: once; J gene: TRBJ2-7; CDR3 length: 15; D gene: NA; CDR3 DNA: TGTGCCAGCAGCCAAGAAGGGGGGGTCGTGTACGAGCAGTACTTC; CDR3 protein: CASSQEGGVVYEQYF
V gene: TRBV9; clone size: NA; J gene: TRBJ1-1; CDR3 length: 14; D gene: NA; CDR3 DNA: TGTGCCAGCAGCCCCTCCTCGACGGTCACTGAAGCTTTCTTT; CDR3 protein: CASSPSSTVTEAFF
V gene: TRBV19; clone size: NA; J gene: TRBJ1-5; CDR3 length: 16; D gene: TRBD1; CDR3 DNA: TGTGCCAGTAGTATATTCGGGACAGGGGGTAATCAGCCCCAGCATTTT; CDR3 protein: CASSIFGTGGNQPQHF
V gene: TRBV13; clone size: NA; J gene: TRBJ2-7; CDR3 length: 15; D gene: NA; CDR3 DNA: TGTGCCAGCAGCCCCGGGAGTGCAGGGTCCTACGAGCAGTACTTC; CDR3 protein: CASSPGSAGSYEQYF
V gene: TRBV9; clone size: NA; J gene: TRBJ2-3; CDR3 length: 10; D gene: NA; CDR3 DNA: TGTGCCAGCAGCGGAGATACGCAGTATTTT; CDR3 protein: CASSGDTQYF
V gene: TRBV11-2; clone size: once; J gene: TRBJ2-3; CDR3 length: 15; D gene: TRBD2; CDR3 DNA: TGTGCCAGCAGCTTAGCACTAGCGGGCACAGATACGCAGTATTTT; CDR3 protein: CASSLALAGTDTQYF
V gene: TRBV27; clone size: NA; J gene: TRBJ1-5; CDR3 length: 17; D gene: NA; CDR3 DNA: TGTGCCAGCAGTCCTACGGCGGAGAATTCAGGCAATCAGCCCCAGCATTTT; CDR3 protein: CASSPTAENSGNQPQHF
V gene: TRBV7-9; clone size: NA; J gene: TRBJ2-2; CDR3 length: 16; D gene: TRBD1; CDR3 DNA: TGTGCCAGCAGCTTATGGGACAGGGCCAACACCGGGGAGCTGTTTTTT; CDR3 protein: CASSLWDRANTGELFF
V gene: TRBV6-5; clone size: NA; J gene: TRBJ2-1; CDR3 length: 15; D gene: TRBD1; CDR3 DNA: TGTGCCAGCAGTAAACAGGGGCGTCTGTACAATGAGCAGTTCTTC; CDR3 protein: CASSKQGRLYNEQFF
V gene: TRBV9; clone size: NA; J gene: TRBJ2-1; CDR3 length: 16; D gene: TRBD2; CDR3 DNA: TGTGCCAGCAGCGCCTCTAGCGGTAGCTCCTACAATGAGCAGTTCTTC; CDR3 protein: CASSASSGSSYNEQFF
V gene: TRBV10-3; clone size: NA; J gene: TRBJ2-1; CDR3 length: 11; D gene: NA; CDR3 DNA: TGTGCCATCAGTGAGGGGTTAGCCTTGTTCTTC; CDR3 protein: CAISEGLALFF
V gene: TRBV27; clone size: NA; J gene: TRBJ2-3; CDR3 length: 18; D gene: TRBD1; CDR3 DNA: TGTGCCAGCAGTTTACCCTCGACAGGGGGTTATCGCACAGATACGCAGTATTTT; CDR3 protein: CASSLPSTGGYRTDTQYF
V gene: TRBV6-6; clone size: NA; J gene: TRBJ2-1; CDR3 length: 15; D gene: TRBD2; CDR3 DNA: TGTGCCAGCAGTCCCCTAGCGGTTGCCTACAATGAGCAGTTCTTC; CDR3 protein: CASSPLAVAYNEQFF
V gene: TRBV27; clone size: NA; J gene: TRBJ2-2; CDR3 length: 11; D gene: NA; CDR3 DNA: TGTGCCAGCAAGAACACCGGGGAGCTGTTTTTT; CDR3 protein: CASKNTGELFF
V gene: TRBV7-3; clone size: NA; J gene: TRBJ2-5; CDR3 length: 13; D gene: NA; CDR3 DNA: TGTGCCAGCAGCTCCACCAGAGAAGAGACCCAGTACTTC; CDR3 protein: CASSSTREETQYF
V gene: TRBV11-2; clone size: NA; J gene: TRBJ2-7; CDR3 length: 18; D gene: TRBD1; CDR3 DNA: TGTGCCAGCAGCTTAGTACTTCCAGGGGGCTCGCTCCCCTACGAGCAGTACTTC; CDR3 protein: CASSLVLPGGSLPYEQYF
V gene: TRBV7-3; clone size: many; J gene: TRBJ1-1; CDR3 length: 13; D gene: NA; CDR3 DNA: TGTGCCAGCAGCTTAGGGATGGGGACTGAAGCTTTCTTT; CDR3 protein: CASSLGMGTEAFF
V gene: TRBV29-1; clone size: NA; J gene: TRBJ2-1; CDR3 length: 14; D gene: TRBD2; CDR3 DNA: TGCAGCGTTGATGGCGGGAGTTTCGACAATGAGCAGTTCTTC; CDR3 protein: CSVDGGSFDNEQFF
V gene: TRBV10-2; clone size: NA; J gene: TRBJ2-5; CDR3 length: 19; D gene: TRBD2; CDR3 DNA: TGCGCCAGCAATAATCTCGCCCCAGTACTAGCGGGAGGTCAAGAGACCCAGTACTTC; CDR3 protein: CASNNLAPVLAGGQETQYF
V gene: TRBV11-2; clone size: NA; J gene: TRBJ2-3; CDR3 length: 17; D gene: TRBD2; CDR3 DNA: TGTGCCAGCAGCCCGAGACTAGCGGAGATGGTCACAGATACGCAGTATTTT; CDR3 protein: CASSPRLAEMVTDTQYF
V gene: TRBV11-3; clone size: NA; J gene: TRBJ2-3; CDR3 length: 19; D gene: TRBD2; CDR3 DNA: TGTGCCAGCGCTACACCGGGACTAGCGGGAGTTGTCGGCGCAGATACGCAGTATTTT; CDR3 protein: CASATPGLAGVVGADTQYF
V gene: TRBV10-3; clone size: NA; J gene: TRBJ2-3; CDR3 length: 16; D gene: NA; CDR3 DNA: TGTGCCTCATTCCCGGCGCACGGCGGCCGGGGCGATACGCAGTATTTT; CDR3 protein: CASFPAHGGRGDTQYF
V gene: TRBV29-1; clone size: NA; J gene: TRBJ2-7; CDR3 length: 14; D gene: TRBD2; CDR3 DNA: TGCAGCGTTGAAGCGCCTAGCGGGATTGCGGTGCAGTACTTC; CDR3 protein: CSVEAPSGIAVQYF
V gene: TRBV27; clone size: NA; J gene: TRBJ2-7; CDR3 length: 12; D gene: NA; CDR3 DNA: TGTGCCAGCAGTTTGGACAGCTACGAGCAGTACTTC; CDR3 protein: CASSLDSYEQYF
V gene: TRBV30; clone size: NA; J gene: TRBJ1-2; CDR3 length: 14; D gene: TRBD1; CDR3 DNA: TGTGCCTGGAACTCCGGGACAGGGAGCTATGGCTACACCTTC; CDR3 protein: CAWNSGTGSYGYTF
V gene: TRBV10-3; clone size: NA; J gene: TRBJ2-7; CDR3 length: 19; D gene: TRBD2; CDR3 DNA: TGTGCCATCAGTGAGCCTGCGGGACTAGCGTATTCGCACTCCTACGAGCAGTACTTC; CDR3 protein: CAISEPAGLAYSHSYEQYF
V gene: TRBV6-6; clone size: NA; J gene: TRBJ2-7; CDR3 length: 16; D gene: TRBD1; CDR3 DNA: TGTGCCAGCAGTTACCCCCTTGGACAGGGAGGATACGAGCAGTACTTC; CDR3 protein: CASSYPLGQGGYEQYF
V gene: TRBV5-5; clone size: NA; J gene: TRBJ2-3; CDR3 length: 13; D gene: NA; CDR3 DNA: TGTGCCAGCAGCCTGGACAACTCAGATACGCAGTATTTT; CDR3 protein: CASSLDNSDTQYF
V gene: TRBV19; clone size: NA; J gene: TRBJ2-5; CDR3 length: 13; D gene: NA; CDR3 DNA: TGTGCCAGTAGGGGACTGAACCAAGAGACCCAGTACTTC; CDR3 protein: CASRGLNQETQYF
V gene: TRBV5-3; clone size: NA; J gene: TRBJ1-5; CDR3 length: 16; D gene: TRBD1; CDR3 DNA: TGTGCCAGAAGCCGTGACAGGGTGACTGGCAATCAGCCCCAGCATTTT; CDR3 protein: CARSRDRVTGNQPQHF
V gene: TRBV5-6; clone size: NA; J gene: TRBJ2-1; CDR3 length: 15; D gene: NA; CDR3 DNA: TGTGCCAGCAGTGATTGGAGGGGCTCCTACAATGAGCAGTTCTTC; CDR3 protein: CASSDWRGSYNEQFF
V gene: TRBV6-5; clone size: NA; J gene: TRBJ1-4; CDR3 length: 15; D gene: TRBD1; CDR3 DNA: TGTGCCAGCAGTAAGGGACAGGCTTCAAATGAAAAACTGTTTTTT; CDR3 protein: CASSKGQASNEKLFF
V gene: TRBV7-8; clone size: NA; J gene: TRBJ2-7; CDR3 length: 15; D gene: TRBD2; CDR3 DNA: TGTGCCAGCAGCTTTACTAGCGGGAGTCCCTACGAGCAGTACTTC; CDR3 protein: CASSFTSGSPYEQYF
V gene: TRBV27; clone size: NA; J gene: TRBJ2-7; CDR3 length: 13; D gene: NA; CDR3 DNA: TGTGCCAGCAGCATCCTCCCCACTTACGAGCAGTACTTC; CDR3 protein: CASSILPTYEQYF
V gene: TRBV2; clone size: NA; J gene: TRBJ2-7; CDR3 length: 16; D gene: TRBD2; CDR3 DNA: TGTGCCAGCAGCTATACGACTAGCGGGGCCTCCTACGAGCAGTACTTC; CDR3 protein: CASSYTTSGASYEQYF
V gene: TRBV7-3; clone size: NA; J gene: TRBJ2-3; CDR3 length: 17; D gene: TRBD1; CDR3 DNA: TGTGCCAGCAGTTTATTAACAGGGGGCGTGGGCACAGATACGCAGTATTTT; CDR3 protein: CASSLLTGGVGTDTQYF
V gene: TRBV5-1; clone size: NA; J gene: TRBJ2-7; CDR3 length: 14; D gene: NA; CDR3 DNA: TGCGCCAGCAGCCCTTTTCGGGGGGCAGATGAGCAGTACTTC; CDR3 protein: CASSPFRGADEQYF
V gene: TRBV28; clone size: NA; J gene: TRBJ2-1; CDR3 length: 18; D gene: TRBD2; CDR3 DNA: TGTGCCAGCAGTTTCGTCCCGGGACTAGCGGGACCCTACAATGAGCAGTTCTTC; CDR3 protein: CASSFVPGLAGPYNEQFF
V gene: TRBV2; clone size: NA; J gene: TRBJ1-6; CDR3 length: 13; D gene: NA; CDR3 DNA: TGTGCCAGCAGTGACCCCTATAATTCACCCCTCCACTTT; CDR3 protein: CASSDPYNSPLHF
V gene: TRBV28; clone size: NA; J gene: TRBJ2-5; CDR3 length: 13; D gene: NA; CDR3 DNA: TGTGCCAGCAGCCAAGGGGGTAGGGAGACCCAGTACTTC; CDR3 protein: CASSQGGRETQYF
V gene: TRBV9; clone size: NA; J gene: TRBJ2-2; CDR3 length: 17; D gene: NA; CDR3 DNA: TGTGCCAGCAGCCCTCCCGGGGGACAGACGAACACCGGGGAGCTGTTTTTT; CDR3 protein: CASSPPGGQTNTGELFF
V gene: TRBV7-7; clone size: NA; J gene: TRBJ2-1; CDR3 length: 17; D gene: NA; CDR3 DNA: TGTGCTAGCAGCGAAGCCGTGACTTCGAGCTCCTACAATGAGCAGTTCTTC; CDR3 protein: CASSEAVTSSSYNEQFF
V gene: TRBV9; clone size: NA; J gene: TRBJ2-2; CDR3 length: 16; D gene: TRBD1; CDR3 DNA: TGTGCCAGCAGCGTAGCTCTAGGGACAGTCACCGGGGAGCTGTTTTTT; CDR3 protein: CASSVALGTVTGELFF
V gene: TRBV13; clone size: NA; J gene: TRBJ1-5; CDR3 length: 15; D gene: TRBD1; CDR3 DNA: TGTGCCAGCAGCTTTTTTGGCAGGGGGGTTCAGCCCCAGCATTTT; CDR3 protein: CASSFFGRGVQPQHF
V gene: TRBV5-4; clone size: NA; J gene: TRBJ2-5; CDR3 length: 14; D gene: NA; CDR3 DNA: TGTGCCAGCAGCTTGGACTCGTACCAAGAGACCCAGTACTTC; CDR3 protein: CASSLDSYQETQYF
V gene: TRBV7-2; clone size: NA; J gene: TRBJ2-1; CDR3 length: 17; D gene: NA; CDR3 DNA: TGTGCCAGCAGCTTAGAACGGGGCTTGAGCTCCTACAATGAGCAGTTCTTC; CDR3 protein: CASSLERGLSSYNEQFF
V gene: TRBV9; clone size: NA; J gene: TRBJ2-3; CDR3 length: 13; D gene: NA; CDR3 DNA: TGTGCCAGCAGCGGGGGACGGCGAGATACGCAGTATTTT; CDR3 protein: CASSGGRRDTQYF
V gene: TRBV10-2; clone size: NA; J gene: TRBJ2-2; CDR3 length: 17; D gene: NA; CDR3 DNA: TGCGCCAGCAGTGAGGGCCGAAGGGCAGGGAACACCGGGGAGCTGTTTTTT; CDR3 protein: CASSEGRRAGNTGELFF
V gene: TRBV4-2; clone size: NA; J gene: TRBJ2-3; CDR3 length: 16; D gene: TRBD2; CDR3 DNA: TGTGCCAGCAGCCAAGATCGGGCTAGCGGGAGGGTGGGGCAGTATTTT; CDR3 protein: CASSQDRASGRVGQYF
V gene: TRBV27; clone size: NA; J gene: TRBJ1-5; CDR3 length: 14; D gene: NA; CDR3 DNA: TGTGCCAGCAGGGCAGCGGGGGCGGCTCAGCCCCAGCATTTT; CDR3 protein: CASRAAGAAQPQHF